A selection of T cell receptor beta chains follows, all from one sample in a study of T cells after yellow fever vaccination. A single record per CDR3 protein comes from TCRdb applying MiXCR to the 5' RACE reads. Altogether some 320,000 distinct CDR3 sequences are present, about 4% being singletons, with the ten largest covering roughly 24%. The sample consisted of PBMCs, taken 5 days after the yellow fever booster vaccination. The receptor set was obtained from a man aged 18 to 29 who received the YFV17D yellow fever vaccine. CDR3s leave out the opening cysteine and the closing phenylalanine or tryptophan. D genes are given only for firm matches.

TRBV5-1	TRBD1	TRBJ1-6	ASSSDRGESSPLH
TRBV20-1	-	TRBJ1-3	SARDTGISDTIY
TRBV6-5	-	TRBJ1-2	ASSDPGYGYT
TRBV4-1	-	TRBJ1-1	ASSQEVGGATEAF
TRBV6-5	-	TRBJ1-6	ASSPSSRSPLH
TRBV3-1	-	TRBJ1-6	ASSQAPLTGSPLH
TRBV4-1	-	TRBJ1-6	ASSPLAGGRNSPLH
TRBV7-7	-	TRBJ2-5	ASSLSSQGTETQY
TRBV7-9	-	TRBJ1-4	ASSGQTNEKLF
TRBV11-2	TRBD2	TRBJ2-3	ASSLYAGGPEDTQY
TRBV5-1	TRBD2	TRBJ2-1	ASRPSGGGANEQF
TRBV11-3	TRBD2	TRBJ2-1	ASSLDLGSGLYNEQF
TRBV4-1	-	TRBJ1-2	ASSQEGVGYGYT
TRBV28	-	TRBJ1-5	ASTHGGRGQPQH
TRBV20-1	-	TRBJ2-1	SALVYNEQF
TRBV11-1	-	TRBJ1-2	ASSLGQRIPDTGYT
TRBV2	-	TRBJ1-5	ASSSGVLGQPQH
TRBV25-1	-	TRBJ1-2	ASTRDTVDGYT
TRBV28	-	TRBJ1-4	ASSFLQGHRNEKLF
TRBV7-9	-	TRBJ2-3	ASSFRAATTDTQY
TRBV12-5	TRBD2	TRBJ2-1	ASGLDSGGVNEQF
TRBV4-1	TRBD1	TRBJ1-5	ASSQVTGMNAQH
TRBV12-3/TRBV12-4	-	TRBJ1-5	ASKSGGQPQH
TRBV20-1	-	TRBJ1-1	SARGHTNTEAF
TRBV7-9	-	TRBJ1-1	ASSLVARNTEAF
TRBV27	TRBD1	TRBJ2-7	ASSTRQGYEQY